The 27 T cell receptor beta chains reported below all come from one sample, sequenced in a study of immune evolution from preneoplasia to lung adenocarcinoma (dated by TCRdb to about 2021). Library generation was performed with the immunoSEQ multiplex PCR assay. TCRdb provides this immuneACCESS table in a form limited to in-frame rearrangements. Some clones are lacking; in checked studies, under half of them reflect an unresolved V gene, and why the rest are absent is not known. This sample is represented by around 39,000 clones; 74% of them were singletons. The ten largest clones capture about 6% of the sample. The source material was FFPE invasive lung adenocarcinoma tissue. The label giving this sample's cell subset or site can be read as: frankly invasive lung adenocarcinoma (ADC). The receptors shown here come from a person aged 55 to 70 with lung adenocarcinoma.

The V gene is TRBV4-1, the J gene TRBJ1-1, with D hard to call. This CDR3 region has 15 residues. V lost 0 bases to trimming and J lost 0 bases, with 8 bases between them. Germline CDR1 MGHRA, CDR2 YSYEKL. The CDR3 reads CASSQDGTLNTEAFF. The CDR3 DNA follows: TGCGCCAGCAGCCAAGATGGCACCTTGAACACTGAAGCTTTCTTT.

The CDR3 DNA sequence: TGTGCCAGCAGCTTGGGACTAGCGGGAGGGCCCAGGGATGAGCAGTTCTTC. Translation gives CASSLGLAGGPRDEQFF. The genes are TRBV7-9 and TRBJ2-1; the match to TRBD2 covers 16 bases. In germline, CDR1 is SEHNR, CDR2 FQNEAQ (reference sequence). Trimming removed 3 bases from V and 8 bases from J; junction bases left unmatched: 7. The CDR3 contains 17 residues.

The V gene is TRBV10-2, the J gene TRBJ2-2; TRBD1 is a possible D gene (6 bases). The germline V gene encodes CDR1 WSHSY and CDR2 SAAADI. The CDR3 loop spans 14 amino acids. Between the trimmed V and J ends, which lost 7 bases and 0 bases, there was a span of 9 bases. The CDR3 sequence: CASMGHANTGELFF. The CDR3 nucleotides read TGCGCCAGCATGGGACACGCGAACACCGGGGAGCTGTTTTTT.

The chain employs TRBV5-5 and TRBJ2-5; a possible D gene is TRBD2 (5 bases). Per the germline V gene, CDR1 is SGHKS and CDR2 is YYEKEE (reference sequence). The ends were cut back, 4 bases at V and 5 bases at J, with 12 bases in the middle. The CDR3 runs 13 residues. CDR3 in DNA: TGTGCCAGCAGCGCCGGGAATCGGGAGACCCAGTACTTC. Protein product: CASSAGNRETQYF.

This chain uses TRBV6-1 with TRBJ1-4, with D uncertain. The V and J ends lost 1 base and 8 bases respectively, with 11 bases between them. Per germline, CDR1 MNHNS and CDR2 SASEGT. The CDR3 is 14 residues long. This chain's CDR3 is CASSEEVNLEKLFF. The CDR3 nucleotides are TGTGCCAGCAGTGAAGAGGTGAATCTGGAAAAACTGTTTTTT.

V is TRBV7-3 and J is TRBJ1-2; unclear D gene. With 2 bases removed from V and 7 bases from J, the gap between germline ends came to 11 bases. CDR3 length equals 13 residues. Germline CDR1 SGHTA, CDR2 FQGTGA. The CDR3 protein is CASSLGSLFGYTF. The CDR3 DNA follows: TGTGCCAGCAGCTTAGGGTCTCTCTTTGGCTACACCTTC.

This clone is termed large. J is TRBJ2-1 and V is TRBV10-3; D is ambiguous. Trimming took 2 bases from V and 4 from J, leaving 3 bases between them. Per germline, CDR1 ENHRY and CDR2 SYGVKD. The CDR3 contains 12 residues. Here the CDR3 reads CAISEVYNEQFF. The DNA for the CDR3 is TGTGCCATCAGTGAGGTGTACAATGAGCAGTTCTTC.

J is TRBJ2-3 and V is TRBV7-2; TRBD2 might be the D (5 bases). V was clipped by 5 bases and J by 10 bases, with 13 bases between them. CDR1 is SGHTA and CDR2 is FQGNSA in the germline V gene. This CDR3 has 12 residues. The CDR3 spells CASSRREGAQYF. The DNA for the CDR3 is TGTGCCAGCAGCCGCCGGGAAGGCGCGCAGTATTTT.

The table lists this clone with a few counts. The chain carries TRBV2 and TRBJ1-5; maybe TRBD1 (5 bases). V was shortened by 5 bases and J by 2 bases, with 10 bases between the two germline ends. Germline CDR1 SNHLY, CDR2 FYNNEI. The CDR3 extends over 14 amino acids. The CDR3 is CASSRDGGNQPQHF. Written as DNA, the CDR3 is TGTGCCAGCAGTAGGGACGGAGGCAATCAGCCCCAGCATTTT.

In this sample, this clone is medium-sized (0.01 to 0.1%). The chain carries TRBV19 and TRBJ2-6, with D unclear. The CDR3 extends over 14 amino acids. Germline CDR1 reads LNHDA; CDR2 reads SQIVND (reference sequence). V dropped 10 bases and J dropped 0 bases, with 10 bases sitting between them. The CDR3 loop is CATQKVSGANVLTF. CDR3 nucleotides: TGTGCCACCCAGAAGGTCTCTGGGGCCAACGTCCTGACTTTC.

The chain links TRBV2 to TRBJ2-1; 14 bases are shared with TRBD2. CDR1 is SNHLY, CDR2 FYNNEI, per germline. After removal of 8 bases from V and 6 bases from J, the junction contained 9 bases not matched to a gene. CDR3 size: 16 residues. The CDR3 sequence: CASSQGGLAGVNEQFF. The CDR3 DNA is TGTGCCAGCTCCCAAGGGGGACTAGCGGGGGTCAATGAGCAGTTCTTC.

V usage is TRBV18 and J usage is TRBJ1-5; 7 bases agree with TRBD1. With 3 bases clipped from V and 5 bases from J, the junction kept 10 bases outside the gene matches. The germline V gene encodes CDR1 KGHSH and CDR2 LQKENI. The CDR3 has 16 residues. The CDR3 sequence: CASSPTPQGSDQPQHF. DNA for the CDR3: TGTGCCAGCTCACCCACTCCACAGGGGTCTGATCAGCCCCAGCATTTT.

The chain couples TRBV7-8 to TRBJ1-2; TRBD1 agrees at 7 bases. The CDR3 is made up of 14 amino acids. Trimming took 5 bases from V and 4 from J; bases not matched to a gene: 7. Germline lookup yields CDR1 SGHVS and CDR2 FQNEAQ. CDR3 DNA: TGTGCCAGCAGCCCCAGGGACAGCTTCTATGGCTACACCTTC. Translated: CASSPRDSFYGYTF.

This clone was counted a single time. The genes are TRBV5-1 and TRBJ1-4, with D perhaps TRBD1 (5 bases). This CDR3 is built from 13 residues. Germline V CDR1 and CDR2: SGHRS, YFSETQ. The V gene lost 4 bases and the J gene lost 8 bases, with 12 bases spanning the gap. The CDR3 sequence is CASSPGPAEKLFF. The CDR3 coding sequence is TGCGCCAGCAGCCCAGGGCCCGCAGAAAAACTGTTTTTT.

This chain joins TRBV28 and TRBJ1-5; no definite D call. The length of the CDR3 is 13 residues. Germline V CDR1 and CDR2: MDHEN, SYDVKM. The V and J ends lost 2 bases and 1 base respectively, with 3 bases between them. Here the CDR3 reads CASSLVSNQPQHF. The CDR3 DNA reads TGTGCCAGCAGTTTAGTAAGCAATCAGCCCCAGCATTTT. Supplemented by reference TRBV28 and TRBJ1-5, the full variable domain reads DVKVTQSSRYLVKRTGEKVFLECVQDMDHENMFWYRQDPGLGLRLIYFSYDVKMKEKGDIPEGYSVSREKKERFSLILESASTNQTSMYLCASSLVSNQPQHFGDGTRLSIL.

In regard to this clone: Germline is not matched at one junction end, which may reflect a read error. The chain uses TRBV28 and TRBJ1-3, with TRBD1 matching 7 bases. Per the germline V gene, CDR1 is MDHEN and CDR2 is SYDVKM. The CDR3 extends over 13 amino acids. CDR3 DNA sequence: TGTGTCAGCTGGGACAGAGGTGGAAACACCATATATTTT. It yields the protein CVSWDRGGNTIYF.

In its sample, this clone was seen once. The chain is built from TRBV5-4 and TRBJ2-7; the match to TRBD1 covers 9 bases. Germline V gene data show CDR1 as SGHNT and CDR2 as YYREEE (reference sequence). V shed 3 bases and J 7 bases; nucleotides not matched to a gene: 17. The CDR3 has 17 amino acids. For the CDR3, the DNA is TGTGCCAGCAGCTCCGGCCCCCCGGACAGGGGTGGTCAGGAGCAGTACTTC. Amino acids: CASSSGPPDRGGQEQYF. Looking up the rest from reference TRBV5-4 and TRBJ2-7 gives the full variable domain: ETGVTQSPTHLIKTRGQQVTLRCSSQSGHNTVSWYQQALGQGPQFIFQYYREEENGRGNFPPRFSGLQFPNYSSELNVNALELDDSALYLCASSSGPPDRGGQEQYFGPGTRLTVT.

The V and J genes are TRBV7-9 and TRBJ2-5; 8 bases line up with TRBD1. This CDR3 spans 14 amino acids. V lost 4 bases to trimming and J lost 5 bases; unmatched junction nucleotides: 6. Germline loops: CDR1 SEHNR, CDR2 FQNEAQ (reference sequence). The CDR3, as DNA: TGTGCCAGCAGCTGGTCAGGGGGCCGGGAGACCCAGTACTTC. Protein sequence: CASSWSGGRETQYF.

This chain joins TRBV7-2 and TRBJ2-1; TRBD2 matches 16 bases. V lost 5 bases, J lost 9 bases, and 7 bases stayed unmatched. Germline CDR1 and CDR2: SGHTA and FQGNSA. CDR3 length: 16 amino acids. CDR3 residues: CASSLGGTSGRGEQFF. The CDR3 region has the DNA TGTGCCAGCAGCCTAGGAGGGACTAGCGGGAGGGGTGAGCAGTTCTTC.

The chain links TRBV28 to TRBJ2-2; no firm D call. The V gene's germline CDR1 is MDHEN and CDR2 SYDVKM. V lost 2 bases and J 4 bases, leaving 8 bases between the germline ends. This CDR3 is built from 14 residues. The CDR3 loop reads CASSLGPFTGELFF. CDR3 coding DNA: TGTGCCAGCAGTTTAGGACCCTTCACCGGGGAGCTGTTTTTT.

V is TRBV18 and J is TRBJ2-5; possible D gene TRBD2, 6 bases. The germline V and J ends were trimmed by 6 bases and 1 base, with 9 bases remaining between them. The CDR3 sequence is 13 residues long. Germline lookup yields CDR1 KGHSH and CDR2 LQKENI. CDR3 region: CASSRLGQETQYF. The CDR3 DNA is TGTGCCAGCTCCCGACTAGGCCAAGAGACCCAGTACTTC.

This clone was counted only a few times. This chain joins TRBV6-4 and TRBJ1-1, with D hard to call. CDR1 and CDR2 (germline): MRHNA, SNTAGT. The CDR3 consists of 13 residues. The V and J ends lost 5 bases and 1 base respectively, with 8 bases between them. The CDR3 region has the DNA TGTGCCAGCAGTAAAGAAGAGAACACTGAAGCTTTCTTT. Translating it yields CASSKEENTEAFF.

This rearrangement joins TRBV2 to TRBJ1-2; D is uncertain. The V end lost 4 bases, the J end lost 8 bases, and 17 bases lay between the germline ends. The germline V gene encodes CDR1 SNHLY and CDR2 FYNNEI. The CDR3 consists of 14 residues. The CDR3 is CASSVPALAGGYTF. The CDR3 DNA sequence: TGTGCCAGCAGTGTTCCAGCCCTGGCTGGGGGCTACACCTTC. The variable domain in full, completed from reference TRBV2 and TRBJ1-2, reads EPEVTQTPSHQVTQMGQEVILRCVPISNHLYFYWYRQILGQKVEFLVSFYNNEISEKSEIFDDQFSVERPDGSNFTLKIRSTKLEDSAMYFCASSVPALAGGYTFGSGTRLTVV.

The chain has TRBV4-1 and TRBJ2-7; 7 positions agree with TRBD1. Germline loops: CDR1 MGHRA, CDR2 YSYEKL. After removal of 1 base from V and 3 bases from J, the junction contained 12 bases not matched to a gene. This CDR3 is built from 17 residues. The DNA of the CDR3 is TGCGCCAGCAGCCAAGTAACCGGACAGGCTTTTATCTACGAGCAGTACTTC. It translates to CASSQVTGQAFIYEQYF.

V is TRBV13 and J is TRBJ2-5; D gene ambiguous. This CDR3 region has 14 residues. Trimming stripped 0 bases from V and 2 bases from J, with 7 bases between. Germline CDR1 PRHDT, CDR2 FYEKMQ (reference sequence). The CDR3 DNA is TGTGCCAGCAGCTTAGGCACGACACAAGAGACCCAGTACTTC. Translating gives CASSLGTTQETQYF.

The gene calls are TRBV5-6 and TRBJ2-5; the D gene is possibly TRBD2 (6 bases). V dropped 2 bases and J dropped 5 bases, with 16 bases sitting between them. CDR3 size: 15 residues. Germline assignment: CDR1 SGHDT and CDR2 YYEEEE. CDR3 residues: CASSFNDKRGETQYF. Here the CDR3 DNA reads TGTGCCAGCAGCTTTAATGACAAACGGGGGGAGACCCAGTACTTC.

The gene calls are TRBV9 and TRBJ2-1; 11 nucleotides align to TRBD2. Germline-derived CDR1 and CDR2 are SGDLS and YYNGEE. The CDR3 loop spans 15 amino acids. V shed 4 bases, J shed 6 bases, and the junction held 6 bases outside the gene matches. DNA of the CDR3: TGTGCCAGCAGCCCTACTAGCGGGAGATCCAATGAGCAGTTCTTC. It specifies CASSPTSGRSNEQFF.